The clone carrying this T cell receptor (beta chain) showed up just a few times. Its antigen remains unidentified. This entry belongs to a study of response to subunit inactivated influenza vaccine. Study observations and caveats: Each seasonal influenza vaccination, the authors suggested, recruits few new T cells.

CDR3 size: 14 residues. TCRdb independently ran MiXCR on the RT-PCR reads; one entry per CDR3 protein. The sample includes approximately 500,000 distinct CDR3 sequences, under 15% of them seen just once. Sequences were derived from PBMCs from blood, sampled 40 to 50 days after vaccination. The source is a man between 45 and 60 years old who received an inactivated influenza vaccine. The chain combines TRBV21-1 with TRBJ1-1; the table names TRBD1, a call not compared with the DNA. TRBV21-1 corresponds to a pseudogene. CDR3 amino acids: CASSNRVKNTEAFF. CDR3 nucleotides: TGTGCCAGCAGCAACAGGGTGAAGAACACTGAAGCTTTCTTT.